This T cell receptor beta chain emerged from a study of blood T cell repertoires in COVID-19. TCRdb's table, derived via immunoSEQ multiplex PCR, lists solely in-frame clones and lacks some. Of around 260,000 clones listed, approximately 89% are singletons. Germline CDR1 reads SEHNR; CDR2 reads FQNEAQ (reference sequence). With 5 bases removed from V and 7 bases from J, the gap between germline ends came to 20 bases. The CDR3 is made up of 15 amino acids. Material for sequencing was peripheral blood. This rearrangement joins TRBV7-9 to TRBJ1-2, with D possibly being TRBD1 (6 bases). This sequence was found in an older woman with COVID-19, enrolled during active disease. Here the CDR3 reads CASSGERQELFGYTF. CDR3 DNA: TGTGCCAGCAGCGGAGAAAGACAGGAACTCTTTGGCTACACCTTC.